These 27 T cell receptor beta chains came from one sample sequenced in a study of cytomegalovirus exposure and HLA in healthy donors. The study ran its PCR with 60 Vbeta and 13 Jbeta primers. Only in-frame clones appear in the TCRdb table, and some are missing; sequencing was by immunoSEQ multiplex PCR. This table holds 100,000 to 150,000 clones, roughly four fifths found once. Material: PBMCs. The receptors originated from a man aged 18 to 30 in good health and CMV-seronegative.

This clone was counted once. CDR3 sequence reads: CASSPDFSYGYTF. The CDR3 DNA follows: TGCGCCAGCAGCCCGGACTTTAGCTATGGCTACACCTTC. The V and J genes are TRBV4-1 and TRBJ1-2, with no clear D. The CDR3 extends over 13 amino acids. Germline CDR1 reads MGHRA; CDR2 reads YSYEKL. Trimming removed 4 bases from V and 4 bases from J, with 10 bases in between.

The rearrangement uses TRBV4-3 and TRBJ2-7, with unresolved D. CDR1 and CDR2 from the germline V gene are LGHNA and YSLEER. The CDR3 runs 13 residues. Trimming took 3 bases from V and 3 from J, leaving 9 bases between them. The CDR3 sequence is CASSQETGYEQYF. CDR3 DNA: TGCGCCAGCAGCCAGGAGACTGGCTACGAGCAGTACTTC.

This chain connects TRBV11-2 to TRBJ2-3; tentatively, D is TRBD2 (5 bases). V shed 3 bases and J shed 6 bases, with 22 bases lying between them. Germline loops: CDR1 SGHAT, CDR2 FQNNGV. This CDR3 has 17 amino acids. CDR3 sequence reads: CASSLEVRLTKTDTQYF. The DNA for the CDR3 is TGTGCCAGCAGCTTGGAGGTGAGGCTCACGAAGACGGATACGCAGTATTTT.

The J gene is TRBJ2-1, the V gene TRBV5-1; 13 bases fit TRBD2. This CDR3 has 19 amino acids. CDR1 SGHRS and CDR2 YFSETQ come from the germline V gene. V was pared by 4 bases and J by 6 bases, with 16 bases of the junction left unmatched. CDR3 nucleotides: TGCGCCAGCAGCCAACAGGGACTAGCGGGGTTATCGGCGTTCAATGAGCAGTTCTTC. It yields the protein CASSQQGLAGLSAFNEQFF.

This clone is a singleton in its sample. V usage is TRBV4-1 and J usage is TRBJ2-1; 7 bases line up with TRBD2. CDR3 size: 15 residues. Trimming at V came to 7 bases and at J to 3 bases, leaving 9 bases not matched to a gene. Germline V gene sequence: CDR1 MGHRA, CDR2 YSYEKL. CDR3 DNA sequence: TGCGCCAGCACCCCCGGAGGACTAGACTACAATGAGCAGTTCTTC. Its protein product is CASTPGGLDYNEQFF.

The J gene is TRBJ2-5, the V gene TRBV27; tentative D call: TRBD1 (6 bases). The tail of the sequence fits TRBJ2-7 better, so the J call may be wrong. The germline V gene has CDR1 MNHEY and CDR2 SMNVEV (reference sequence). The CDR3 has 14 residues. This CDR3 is CASSPPIRGGEQYF. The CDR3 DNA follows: TGTGCCAGCAGTCCTCCGATAAGAGGGGGCGAGCAGTACTTC.

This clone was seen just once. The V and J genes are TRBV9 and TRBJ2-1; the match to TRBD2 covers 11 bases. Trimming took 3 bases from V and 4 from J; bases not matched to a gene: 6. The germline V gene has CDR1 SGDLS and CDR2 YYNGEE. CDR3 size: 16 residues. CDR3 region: CASSAQLAGVYNEQFF. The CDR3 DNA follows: TGTGCCAGCAGCGCACAACTAGCGGGGGTTTACAATGAGCAGTTCTTC.

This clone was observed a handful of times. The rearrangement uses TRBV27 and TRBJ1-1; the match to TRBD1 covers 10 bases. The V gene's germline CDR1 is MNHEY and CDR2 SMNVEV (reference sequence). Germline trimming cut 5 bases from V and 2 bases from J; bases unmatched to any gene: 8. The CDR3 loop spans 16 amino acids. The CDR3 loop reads CASSPGTGAANTEAFF. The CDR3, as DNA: TGTGCCAGCAGTCCTGGGACAGGGGCCGCTAACACTGAAGCTTTCTTT.

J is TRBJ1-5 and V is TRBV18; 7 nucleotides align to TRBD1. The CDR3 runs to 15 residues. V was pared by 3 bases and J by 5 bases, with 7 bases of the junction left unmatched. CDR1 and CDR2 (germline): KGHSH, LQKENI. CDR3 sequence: CASSPGTGADQPQHF. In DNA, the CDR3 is TGTGCCAGCTCACCGGGCACAGGGGCCGATCAGCCCCAGCATTTT.

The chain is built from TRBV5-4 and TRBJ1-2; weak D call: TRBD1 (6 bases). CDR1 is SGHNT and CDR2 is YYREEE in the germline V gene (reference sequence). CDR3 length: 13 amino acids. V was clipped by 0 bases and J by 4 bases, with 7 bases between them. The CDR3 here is CASSLAGVYGYTF. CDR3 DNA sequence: TGTGCCAGCAGCTTGGCAGGGGTCTATGGCTACACCTTC.

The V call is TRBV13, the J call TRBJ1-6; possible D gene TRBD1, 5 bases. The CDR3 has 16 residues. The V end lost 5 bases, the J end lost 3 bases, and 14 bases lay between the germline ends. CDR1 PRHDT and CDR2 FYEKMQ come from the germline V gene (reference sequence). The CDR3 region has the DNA TGTGCCAGCAGCCGGGGGGATCAAGTCTATAATTCACCCCTCCACTTT. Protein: CASSRGDQVYNSPLHF.

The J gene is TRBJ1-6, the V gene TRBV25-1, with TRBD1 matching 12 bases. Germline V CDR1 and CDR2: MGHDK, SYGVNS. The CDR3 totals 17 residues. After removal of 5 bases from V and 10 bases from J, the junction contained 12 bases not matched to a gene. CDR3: CASSPPGQGASRSPLHF. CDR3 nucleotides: TGTGCCAGCAGTCCTCCGGGACAGGGGGCTTCTCGGTCACCCCTCCACTTT.

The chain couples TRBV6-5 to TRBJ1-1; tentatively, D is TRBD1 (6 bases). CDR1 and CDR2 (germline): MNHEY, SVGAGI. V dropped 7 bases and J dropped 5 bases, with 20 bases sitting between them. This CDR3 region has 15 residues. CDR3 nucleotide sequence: TGTGCCAGCACTTTTCAGGGGTCGATGGGGACTGAAGCTTTCTTT. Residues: CASTFQGSMGTEAFF.

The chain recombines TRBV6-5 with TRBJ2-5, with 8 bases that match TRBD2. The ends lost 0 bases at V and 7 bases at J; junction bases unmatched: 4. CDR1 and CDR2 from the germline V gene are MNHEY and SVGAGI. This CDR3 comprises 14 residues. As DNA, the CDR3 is TGTGCCAGCAGTTACTCTAGCGGGGAAGGGACCCAGTACTTC. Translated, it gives CASSYSSGEGTQYF.

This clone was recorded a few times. CDR3 protein: CASSMNRAPSYEQYF. DNA for the CDR3: TGTGCCAGTAGTATGAACAGGGCCCCCTCCTACGAGCAGTACTTC. The chain is built from TRBV19 and TRBJ2-7; a possible D gene is TRBD1 (6 bases). CDR1 LNHDA and CDR2 SQIVND come from the germline V gene (reference sequence). With 3 bases removed from V and 0 bases from J, the gap between germline ends came to 12 bases. The CDR3 loop spans 15 amino acids.

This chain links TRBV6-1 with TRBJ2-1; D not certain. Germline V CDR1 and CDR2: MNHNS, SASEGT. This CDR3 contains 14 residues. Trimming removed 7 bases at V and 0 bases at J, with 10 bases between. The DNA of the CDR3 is TGTGCCAGCACTCCAGCTAGCTCCTACAATGAGCAGTTCTTC. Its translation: CASTPASSYNEQFF.

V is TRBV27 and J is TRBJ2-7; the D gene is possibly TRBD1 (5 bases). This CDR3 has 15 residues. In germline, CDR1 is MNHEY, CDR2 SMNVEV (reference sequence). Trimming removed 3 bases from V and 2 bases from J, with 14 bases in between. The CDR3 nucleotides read TGTGCCAGCAGTTTCGGTAGGGGTTCGGCCTACGAGCAGTACTTC. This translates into CASSFGRGSAYEQYF.

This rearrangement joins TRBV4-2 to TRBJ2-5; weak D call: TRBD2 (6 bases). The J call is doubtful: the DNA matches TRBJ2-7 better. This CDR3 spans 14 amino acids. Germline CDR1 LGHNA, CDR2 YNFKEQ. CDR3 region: CASSPPSRGNEQYF. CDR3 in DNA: TGTGCCAGCAGCCCGCCATCACGGGGGAACGAGCAGTACTTC.

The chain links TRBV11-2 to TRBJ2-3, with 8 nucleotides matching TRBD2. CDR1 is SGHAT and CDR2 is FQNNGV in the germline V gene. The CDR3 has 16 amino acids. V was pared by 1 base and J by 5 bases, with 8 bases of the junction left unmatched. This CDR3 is CASSLGGGGPGDTQYF. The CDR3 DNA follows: TGTGCCAGCAGCTTAGGAGGCGGGGGGCCTGGAGATACGCAGTATTTT.

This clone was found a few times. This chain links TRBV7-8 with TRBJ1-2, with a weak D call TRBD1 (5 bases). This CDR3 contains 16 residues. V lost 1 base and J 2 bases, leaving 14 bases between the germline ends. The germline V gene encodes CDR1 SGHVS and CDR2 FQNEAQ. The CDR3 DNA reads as TGTGCCAGCAGCTTAGGGAGCCCGACAGAGAACTATGGCTACACCTTC. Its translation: CASSLGSPTENYGYTF.

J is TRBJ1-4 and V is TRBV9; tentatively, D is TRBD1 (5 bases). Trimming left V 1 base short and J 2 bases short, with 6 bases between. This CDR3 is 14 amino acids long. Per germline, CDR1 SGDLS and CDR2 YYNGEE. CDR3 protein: CASSVQGTNEKLFF. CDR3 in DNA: TGTGCCAGCAGCGTACAGGGTACTAATGAAAAACTGTTTTTT.

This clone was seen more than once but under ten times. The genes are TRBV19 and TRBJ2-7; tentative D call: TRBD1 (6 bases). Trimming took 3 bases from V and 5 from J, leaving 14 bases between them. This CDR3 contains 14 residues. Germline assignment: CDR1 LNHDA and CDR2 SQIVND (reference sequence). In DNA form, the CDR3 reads TGTGCCAGTAGTATGAGCCAGGGGATAAACGAGCAGTACTTC. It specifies CASSMSQGINEQYF.

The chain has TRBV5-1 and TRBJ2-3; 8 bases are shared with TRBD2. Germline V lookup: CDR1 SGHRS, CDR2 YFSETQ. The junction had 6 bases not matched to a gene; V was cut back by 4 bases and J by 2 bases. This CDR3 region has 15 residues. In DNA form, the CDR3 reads TGCGCCAGCAGCCTATCTAGCGGGTACACAGATACGCAGTATTTT. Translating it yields CASSLSSGYTDTQYF.

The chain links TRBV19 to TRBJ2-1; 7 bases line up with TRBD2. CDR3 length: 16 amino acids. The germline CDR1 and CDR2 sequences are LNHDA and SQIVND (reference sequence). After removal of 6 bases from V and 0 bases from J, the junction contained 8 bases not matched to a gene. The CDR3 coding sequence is TGTGCCAGTAGGAAAGAGGGAGGGAGCTCCTACAATGAGCAGTTCTTC. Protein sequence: CASRKEGGSSYNEQFF. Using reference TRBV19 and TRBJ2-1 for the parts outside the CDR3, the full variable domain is DGGITQSPKYLFRKEGQNVTLSCEQNLNHDAMYWYRQDPGQGLRLIYYSQIVNDFQKGDIAEGYSVSREKKESFPLTVTSAQKNPTAFYLCASRKEGGSSYNEQFFGPGTRLTVL.

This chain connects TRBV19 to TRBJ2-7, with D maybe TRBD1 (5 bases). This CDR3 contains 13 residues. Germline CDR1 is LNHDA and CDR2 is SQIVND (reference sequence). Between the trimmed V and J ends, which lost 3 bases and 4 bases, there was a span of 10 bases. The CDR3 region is CASSMSRGYEQYF. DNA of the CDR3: TGTGCCAGTAGTATGAGTAGGGGATACGAGCAGTACTTC.

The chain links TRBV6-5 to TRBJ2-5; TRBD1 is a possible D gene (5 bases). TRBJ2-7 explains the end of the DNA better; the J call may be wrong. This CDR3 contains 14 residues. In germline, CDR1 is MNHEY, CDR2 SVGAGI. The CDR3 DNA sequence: TGTGCCAGCAGTTACAACAGGATAAACTACGAGCAGTACTTC. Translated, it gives CASSYNRINYEQYF.

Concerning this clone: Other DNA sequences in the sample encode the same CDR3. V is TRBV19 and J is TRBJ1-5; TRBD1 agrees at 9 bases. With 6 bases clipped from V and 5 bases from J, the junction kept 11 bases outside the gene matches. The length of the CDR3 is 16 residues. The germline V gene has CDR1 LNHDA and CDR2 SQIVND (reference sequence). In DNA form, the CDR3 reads TGTGCCAGTAGCAGTTCCGGGACAGGGATTTATCAGCCCCAGCATTTT. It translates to CASSSSGTGIYQPQHF.